This paragraph reports one T cell receptor (beta chain). Study processing details: Estimates of nucleated cell counts were drawn from the amplification of reference gene primers. The method was immunoSEQ multiplex PCR; TCRdb's version includes in-frame clones alone and lacks a portion of them. The V and J calls and clone size come from that table; D and trimming were worked out from the DNA. The sample holds approximately 300,000 clones, 90% seen once. Seattle cases were enrolled at active infection and followed longitudinally. This specimen belongs to a study of blood T cell repertoires in COVID-19. Study as a whole: The United States, Italy and Spain were the sources of the acute and convalescent COVID-19 samples. Nucleic acid was either cDNA or gDNA, and it came from T cells, B-cell-depleted T cells, or PBMCs.

The CDR3 has 16 amino acids. Germline V CDR1 and CDR2: WNHNN, SYGVQD (reference sequence). V was clipped by 0 bases and J by 5 bases; unmatched bases: 4. The sequenced material came from peripheral blood. V and J are TRBV10-1 and TRBJ2-5; 12 bases agree with TRBD2. The sequence was collected from a woman in her thirties with COVID-19, enrolled during active disease. CDR3 sequence: CASSESRLAGGETQYF. The CDR3 DNA is TGCGCCAGCAGTGAGTCGCGGCTAGCGGGAGGGGAGACCCAGTACTTC.